This TCR beta chain was sequenced during a study of identical twins. Whole-study findings and limits: Out-of-frame alpha sequences common to twins were enriched for low generation probability.

cDNA carried unique molecular identifiers, and a universal primer site was added by template switching. Each CDR3 protein gets one entry after TCRdb re-called the 5' RACE reads with MiXCR. Of roughly 240,000 distinct CDR3 sequences in the sample, 6% to 8% are singletons; the top ten hold around 5.4%. The sample holds many counts of this clonotype. The antigen remains undetermined. The CDR3 contains 13 residues. The V and J ends lost 7 bases and 6 bases respectively, with 15 bases between them. CDR1 and CDR2 from the germline V gene are MDHEN and SYDVKM. In addition, the sample was reused for a study of yellow fever vaccine responses in identical twins.

The sequenced sample consisted of CD8+ T cells sorted from blood. This chain joins TRBV28 and TRBJ1-2; D unresolved. This clonotype was sampled from a woman aged 18-35 years in good health. The DNA of the CDR3 is TGTGCCAGCAACAAAAGAAAGCGGGATGGCTACACCTTC. Its translation: CASNKRKRDGYTF.